This is a list of T cell receptor beta chains from one sample in a study of T-cell memory formation after mild COVID-19. TCRdb ran MiXCR on the 5' RACE reads and lists one entry per CDR3 protein. The repertoire holds 550,000 to 650,000 distinct CDR3 sequences, with 15% to 20% as singletons. Source material: PBMCs or a T cell subset sorted from them (not recorded which). These receptor sequences come from an adult woman who had mild COVID-19 (a few samples of this study predate the infection). Cell type and time point are not known. The CDR3 runs from the conserved cysteine through the conserved F or W. D genes are given only for firm matches. Some rows mark clone size as missing; the rest say once, few, many or name a class of expanded clone.

DNA	CDR3	D	V	size	J
TGTGCCAGCAGCTTAGCGGCCCTAGCGGGGGGCTACGAGCAGTACTTC	CASSLAALAGGYEQYF	TRBD2	TRBV7-9	NA	TRBJ2-7
TGCGCCAGCAGCCGGGATCCGGGACGGAAGACTTGGAACACTGAAGCTTTCTTT	CASSRDPGRKTWNTEAFF	NA	TRBV5-1	NA	TRBJ1-1
TGTGCCAGCAGCAACAGGGGGCCTGGGGCCAACGTCCTGACTTTC	CASSNRGPGANVLTF	TRBD1	TRBV3-1	few	TRBJ2-6
TGTGCCAGCAGCAACCCCATAGGGGGCACAGATACGCAGTATTTT	CASSNPIGGTDTQYF	NA	TRBV6-2/TRBV6-3	NA	TRBJ2-3
TGTGCCAGCAGCTTAACAACCGGACGCCTATCGAACACCGGGGAGCTGTTTTTT	CASSLTTGRLSNTGELFF	NA	TRBV7-3	few	TRBJ2-2
TGTGCCAGCAGCCCTACAGGGTCCCGTCAGCCCCAGCATTTT	CASSPTGSRQPQHF	NA	TRBV3-1	many	TRBJ1-5
TGTGCCAGCAGCTTAAGGAGTGAGACCCAGTACTTC	CASSLRSETQYF	NA	TRBV7-8	NA	TRBJ2-5
TGTGCCAGCAGCCAAGATTTGGGACAGGGACTGCCGACTTACTACGAGCAGTACTTC	CASSQDLGQGLPTYYEQYF	TRBD1	TRBV3-1	NA	TRBJ2-7
TGTGCCAGCAGGGACAGGGGGCGATGGAACACTGAAGCTTTCTTT	CASRDRGRWNTEAFF	TRBD1	TRBV12-3/TRBV12-4	NA	TRBJ1-1
TGTGCCAGCAGTAAAGGGACAGGCGTGCCTAACTATGGCTACACCTTC	CASSKGTGVPNYGYTF	TRBD1	TRBV27	once	TRBJ1-2
TGTGCCAGCAGCTTATGGGGGGGAAACACTGAAGCTTTCTTT	CASSLWGGNTEAFF	NA	TRBV7-2	many	TRBJ1-1
TGTGCCAGCAGTGAATTGGGGAACACTGAAGCTTTCTTT	CASSELGNTEAFF	NA	TRBV25-1	NA	TRBJ1-1
TGTGCCAGCAGTTACTCCTTCTTAGCGGGGGGCGTGGATACGCAGTATTTT	CASSYSFLAGGVDTQYF	TRBD2	TRBV6-5	NA	TRBJ2-3
TGTGCCATGTATAAGCCCGGGACTAGCGATATCTTATCCTACAATGAGCAGTTCTTC	CAMYKPGTSDILSYNEQFF	TRBD2	TRBV10-3	few	TRBJ2-1
TGCAGTGCTAGAGATTCAGCATGGGCAGGGGATGAGCAGTTCTTC	CSARDSAWAGDEQFF	NA	TRBV20-1	NA	TRBJ2-1
TGTGCCAGCAGCTTAGATTTCGGTCTAGCGGGATTCTACAATGAGCAGTTCTTC	CASSLDFGLAGFYNEQFF	TRBD2	TRBV7-2	NA	TRBJ2-1
TGCAGCGTTGAAGAACTCGGGACTAGCGGGTTCCAAGAGACCCAGTACTTC	CSVEELGTSGFQETQYF	TRBD2	TRBV29-1	few	TRBJ2-5
TGTGCCAGCAGCCCGACAGGGGGTGTCGAGACCCAGTACTTC	CASSPTGGVETQYF	TRBD1	TRBV7-3	few	TRBJ2-5
TGTGCCAGCATTCTATTGTGGGGGAGAAGGTTCTTT	CASILLWGRRFF	NA	TRBV11-3	NA	TRBJ1-1
TGTGCCAGCTCACCCCTACCGGGACTAGCGAGGGATGAGCAGTTCTTC	CASSPLPGLARDEQFF	TRBD2	TRBV18	NA	TRBJ2-1
TGTGCCAGCAGCCAAGGACAGGGGGAAAACACTTTCTTT	CASSQGQGENTFF	TRBD1	TRBV3-1	NA	TRBJ1-1
TGCAGCGTTGAAGCCTCAACCAGGGGGCGGGAGCTCGGCTACGAGCAGTACTTC	CSVEASTRGRELGYEQYF	NA	TRBV29-1	NA	TRBJ2-7
TGTGCCAGCAGCCAGGGACAGGGGAGGACAGATACGCAGTATTTT	CASSQGQGRTDTQYF	TRBD1	TRBV7-2	NA	TRBJ2-3
TGCGCCAGCAGCTTATCACGGGAGGGCAATGAGCAGTTCTTC	CASSLSREGNEQFF	TRBD2	TRBV5-1	few	TRBJ2-1
TGCGCCAGCAGCTCCGTGGTCAGGGACCTAAACACCGGGGAGCTGTTTTTT	CASSSVVRDLNTGELFF	NA	TRBV5-1	NA	TRBJ2-2
TGTGCCAGCAGCCTAAAGGGGGGCGGGAGCTCCTACGAGCAGTACTTC	CASSLKGGGSSYEQYF	NA	TRBV7-2	few	TRBJ2-7
TGTGCCAGCAGTGATCAACAGGGCAACTATGGCTACACCTTC	CASSDQQGNYGYTF	NA	TRBV2	few	TRBJ1-2
TGTGCCAGCAGCCCAACGACTAGCGGGAGGGCCTACGAGCAGTACTTC	CASSPTTSGRAYEQYF	TRBD2	TRBV9	NA	TRBJ2-7
TGCAGCGTTGAGACGGGGGAGGGGTCCTACGAGCAGTACTTC	CSVETGEGSYEQYF	TRBD2	TRBV29-1	NA	TRBJ2-7
TGCAGTGCTGAACTAGGGAACACAGATACGCAGTATTTT	CSAELGNTDTQYF	NA	TRBV20-1	NA	TRBJ2-3
TGCAGTGCTCGACCGGGACAGGGAACGAGCAATCAGCCCCAGCATTTT	CSARPGQGTSNQPQHF	TRBD1	TRBV20-1	few	TRBJ1-5
TGTGCCACCAGTGATTCAACCGGGAATGGCTACACCTTC	CATSDSTGNGYTF	NA	TRBV24-1	NA	TRBJ1-2
TGTGCCAGCAGTTACGTGGGGGTAGAACAGCCCCAGCATTTT	CASSYVGVEQPQHF	NA	TRBV6-5	NA	TRBJ1-5
TGTGCCAGCAGCTTATTTCGGGGTAGCGGGGAGCTGTTTTTT	CASSLFRGSGELFF	NA	TRBV7-2	few	TRBJ2-2
TGTGCCAGCAGCCCCGGGACCGATGAAAAACTGTTTTTT	CASSPGTDEKLFF	NA	TRBV7-6	few	TRBJ1-4
TGTGCCAGCAGTCCCACCAACAGGGTCCACGAGCAGTACTTC	CASSPTNRVHEQYF	NA	TRBV6-2/TRBV6-3	NA	TRBJ2-7
TGTGCCACCAGTGCTTCCGGGACAGGCAATCAGCCCCAGCATTTT	CATSASGTGNQPQHF	TRBD1	TRBV24-1	few	TRBJ1-5
TGTGCCAGCAGCGCCGGAATTCAGGGGATTTACGAGCAGTACTTC	CASSAGIQGIYEQYF	NA	TRBV6-5	once	TRBJ2-7